This TCR beta chain appears in the sequencing data of a study of T cell responses to AZD1222 COVID-19 vaccine listed by TCRdb under 2021. Study-level background: A total of more than 230 trial participants underwent TCR sequencing, of whom 207 received two doses of AZD1222 and about 25 received two doses of the MenACWY control vaccine. Trial participants were enrolled by age into subgroups of 18-55, 56-69 and 70-plus years, and about 150, 27 and 61 TCR-sequenced participants, respectively, were included in these subgroups. General study outcomes and caveats: CD4 TCRs associated with the vaccine covered the entire spike protein, and the dominant responses were in regions 160-218 and 743-854. Because no day 14 peak-response samples were available, repertoires were characterized only after the peak T cell response. A significant rise in spike-specific TCR breadth and depth was observed after two AZD1222 doses relative to day 0 and relative to MenACWY recipients. Reportedly, almost half of the unique spike-specific TCRs recognized epitopes lying outside the regions that are mutated in the B.1.351 and B.1.1.7 variants. Conclusions about previously exposed vaccinees were limited because only six AZD1222 recipients were SARS-CoV-2 seropositive at baseline. Participants were mostly white British, with more females than males. The authors suggested clonal diversity may have been underestimated. The 56-69-year group was small, and its depth increase did not reach significance, likely because of low power.

With regard to this clone: It lacks a known antigen. Base qualities were left out, and no much larger clone turns up one base away.

The CDR3 regions of human TCRbeta chains were analyzed by immunosequencing. As for the authors' bioinformatics: TCRs in the repertoires were matched against a reference library of SARS-CoV-2-specific TCRs that had been generated with the MIRA antigen-specificity platform. Breadth was defined as the fraction of unique TCRs that were SARS-CoV-2-associated. Depth was defined as the fraction of total T cells that were SARS-CoV-2-associated. Using the MIRA data, every spike-specific TCR was mapped to the spike region that the TCR reacted to and assigned to either a CD4 or a CD8 class. Log10-transformed breadth and depth values were compared by one-way ANOVA with Sidak's multiple comparisons tests. Drawn from immuneACCESS, this table holds only the in-frame rearrangements with V and J called that TCRdb kept. Clones are partly lost; checked studies trace under half to an unresolved V gene and leave the rest unexplained. From that table come the V and J calls and clone size; the DNA was used to work out D and trimming. This sample lists about 120,000 clones; 80% to 90% were detected once. The top ten constitute about 4% of the sample.

What the time point label conveys for this sample: baseline before first vaccination. This sample's treatment or condition label indicates: meningococcal conjugate vaccine given as trial control. Vaccinee samples were obtained from the UK trials COV001 and COV002, which included a single-blind randomized controlled phase 2/3 trial of AZD1222 (ChAdOx1 nCoV-19) in healthy adults. Trial participant PBMC samples were collected at day 0 and day 28 after the second dose for TCRbeta chain sequencing. V sheds 4 bases and J sheds 0 bases, leaving 8 bases between their ends. From the germline V gene, CDR1 is MRHNA and CDR2 is SNTAGT. From its cysteine to its phenylalanine, the CDR3 spans 14 amino acids. The read is trimmed to its CDR3 DNA, 42 bases read in frame from base 1.

This chain joins TRBV6-4 to TRBJ2-3, with TRBD1 as a weak D call on 6 bases. The material was peripheral blood, obtained on day 0 of MenACWY control vaccination. This receptor was taken from an adult in good health. The CDR3 protein sequence reads: CASSGQASTDTQYF. The DNA reads as follows: TGTGCCAGCAGTGGACAGGCTAGCACAGATACGCAGTATTTT.